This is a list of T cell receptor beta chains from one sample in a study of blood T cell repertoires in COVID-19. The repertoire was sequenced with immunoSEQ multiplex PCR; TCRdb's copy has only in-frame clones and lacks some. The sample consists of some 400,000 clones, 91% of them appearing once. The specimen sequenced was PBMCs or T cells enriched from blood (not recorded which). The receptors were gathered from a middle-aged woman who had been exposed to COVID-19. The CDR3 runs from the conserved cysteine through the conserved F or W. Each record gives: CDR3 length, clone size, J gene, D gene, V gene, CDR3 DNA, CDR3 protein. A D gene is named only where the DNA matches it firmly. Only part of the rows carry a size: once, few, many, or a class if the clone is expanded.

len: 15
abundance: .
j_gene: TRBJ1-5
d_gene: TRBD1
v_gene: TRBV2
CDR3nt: TGTGCCAGCAGAGACAGGGGCCTGAGCAATCAGCCCCAGCATTTT
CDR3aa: CASRDRGLSNQPQHF

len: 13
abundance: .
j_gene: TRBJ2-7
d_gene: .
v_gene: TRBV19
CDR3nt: TGTGCCAGTAGTATAGTTCAGCGGGCCGAGCAGTACTTC
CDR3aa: CASSIVQRAEQYF

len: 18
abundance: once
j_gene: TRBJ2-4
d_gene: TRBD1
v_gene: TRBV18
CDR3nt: TGTGCCAGCTCACCACCCACAGGGGGCGGCCCGCGCAAAAACATTCAGTACTTC
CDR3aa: CASSPPTGGGPRKNIQYF

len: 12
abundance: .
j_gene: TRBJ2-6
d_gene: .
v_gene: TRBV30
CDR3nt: TGTGCCTGCTCCGGGGGGGCCAACGTCCTGACTTTC
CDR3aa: CACSGGANVLTF

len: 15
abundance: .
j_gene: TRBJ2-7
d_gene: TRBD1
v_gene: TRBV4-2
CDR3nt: TGTGCCAGCAGACTAGGGACAGGCAGCGCCTACGAGCAGTACTTC
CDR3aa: CASRLGTGSAYEQYF

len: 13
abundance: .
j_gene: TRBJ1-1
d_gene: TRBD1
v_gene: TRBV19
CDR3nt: TGTGCCAGTACCTTGGGACAGGTGCCTGAAGCTTTCTTT
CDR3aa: CASTLGQVPEAFF

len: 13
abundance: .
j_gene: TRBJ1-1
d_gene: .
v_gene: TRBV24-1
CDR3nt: TGTGCCACCAGCGACTCCAGGAACACTGAAGCTTTCTTT
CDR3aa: CATSDSRNTEAFF

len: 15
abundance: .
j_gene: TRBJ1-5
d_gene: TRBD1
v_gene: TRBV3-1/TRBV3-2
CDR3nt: TGTGCCAGCAGCCACAGGGGGCAGAGCAATCAGCCCCAGCATTTT
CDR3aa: CASSHRGQSNQPQHF

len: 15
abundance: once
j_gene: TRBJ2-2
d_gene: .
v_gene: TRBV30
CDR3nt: TGTGCCTGGAGTGTGGGGCAGGGGTACACCGGGGAGCTGTTTTTT
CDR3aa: CAWSVGQGYTGELFF

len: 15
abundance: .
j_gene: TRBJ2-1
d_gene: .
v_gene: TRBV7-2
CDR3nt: TGTGCCAGCAGCTCAGGAGGGAGCTCCTACAATGAGCAGTTCTTC
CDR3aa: CASSSGGSSYNEQFF

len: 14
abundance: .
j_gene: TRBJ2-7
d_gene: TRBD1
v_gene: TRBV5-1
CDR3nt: TGCGCCAGCAGCTTGGGGGGACAGCCCTACGAGCAGTACTTC
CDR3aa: CASSLGGQPYEQYF

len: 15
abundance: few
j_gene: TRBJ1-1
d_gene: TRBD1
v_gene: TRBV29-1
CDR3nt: TGCAGCGTAGGTACCGACAGGGGGCCGGGCACTGAAGCTTTCTTT
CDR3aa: CSVGTDRGPGTEAFF

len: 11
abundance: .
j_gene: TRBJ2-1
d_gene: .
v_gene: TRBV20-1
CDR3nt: TGCAGTGCTAGAGTATACAATGAGCAGTTCTTC
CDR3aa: CSARVYNEQFF

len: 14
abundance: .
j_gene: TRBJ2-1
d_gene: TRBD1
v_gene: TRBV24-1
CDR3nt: TGTGCCACCAGTGCCGGGACAGGGGTGGGTGAGCAGTTCTTC
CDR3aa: CATSAGTGVGEQFF

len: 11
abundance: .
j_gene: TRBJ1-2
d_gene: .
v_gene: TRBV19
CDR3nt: TGTGCCAGTAGGTTCAAGGGGCTCTACACCTTC
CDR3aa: CASRFKGLYTF

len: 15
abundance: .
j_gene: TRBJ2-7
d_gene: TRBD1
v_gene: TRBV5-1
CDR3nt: TGCGCCAGCAGCTTGAATGGACAGGGGGCAGGCGAGCAGTACTTC
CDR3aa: CASSLNGQGAGEQYF

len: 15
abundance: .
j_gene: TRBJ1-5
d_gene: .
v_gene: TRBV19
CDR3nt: TGTGCCAGTAGCCGAGAGACAGGAAGAAATCAGCCCCAGCATTTT
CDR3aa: CASSRETGRNQPQHF

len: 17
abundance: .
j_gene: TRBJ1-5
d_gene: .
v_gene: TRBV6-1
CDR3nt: TGTGCCAGCAGTGAAGCAAGGGCAACGGGGGGCGATCAGCCCCAGCATTTT
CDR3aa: CASSEARATGGDQPQHF

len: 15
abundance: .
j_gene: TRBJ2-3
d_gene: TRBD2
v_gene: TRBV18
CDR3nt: TGTGCCAGCTCGCGTCCTAGCGGGGCCACAGATACGCAGTATTTT
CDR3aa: CASSRPSGATDTQYF